The clone carrying this TCR beta chain came up a few times. Its antigen is unknown. Amplified TCR beta CDR3 regions came from RNA transcripts. The HTBI primer set drove a first-round RT-PCR of the TCR CDR3. TCRdb independently ran MiXCR on the multiplex PCR reads; one entry per CDR3 protein. The table records a few hundred thousand distinct CDR3 sequences, roughly a sixth of them present only once. CDR1 and CDR2 from the germline V gene are GTSNPN and SVGIG (reference sequence). This CDR3 region has 12 residues. V was pared by 4 bases and J by 11 bases, with 12 bases between. This specimen comes from a study of T cells in Graves' hyperthyroidism and ophthalmopathy. The study, taken as a whole, reports: Blood also carried most thyroid clonotypes expanded above 0.001.

This sequence was found in a middle-aged woman with Graves' ophthalmopathy. V usage is TRBV30 and J usage is TRBJ2-6, with D unresolved. Material: blood. As DNA, the CDR3 is TGTGCCTGGAAACTAAGTGGGTACGTCCTGACTTTC. Translation: CAWKLSGYVLTF.